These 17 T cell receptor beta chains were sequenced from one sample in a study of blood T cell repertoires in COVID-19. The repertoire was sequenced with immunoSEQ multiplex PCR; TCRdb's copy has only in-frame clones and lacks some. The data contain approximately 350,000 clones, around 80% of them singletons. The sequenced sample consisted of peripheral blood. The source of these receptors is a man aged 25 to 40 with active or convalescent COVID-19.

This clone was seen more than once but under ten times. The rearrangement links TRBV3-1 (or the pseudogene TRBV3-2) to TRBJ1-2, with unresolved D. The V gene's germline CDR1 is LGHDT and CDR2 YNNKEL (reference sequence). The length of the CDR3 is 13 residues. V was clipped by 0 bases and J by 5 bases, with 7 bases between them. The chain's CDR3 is CASSQDRIYGYTF. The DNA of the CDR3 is TGTGCCAGCAGCCAAGACAGGATTTATGGCTACACCTTC.

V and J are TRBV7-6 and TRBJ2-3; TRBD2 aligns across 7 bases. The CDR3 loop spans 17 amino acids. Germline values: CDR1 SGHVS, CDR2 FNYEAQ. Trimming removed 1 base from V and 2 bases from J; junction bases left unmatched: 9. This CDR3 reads CASSLGGSGLLTDTQYF. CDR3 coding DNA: TGTGCCAGCAGCTTAGGTGGTAGCGGGCTGCTCACAGATACGCAGTATTTT. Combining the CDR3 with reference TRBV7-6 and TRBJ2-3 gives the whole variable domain GAGVSQSPRYKVTKRGQDVALRCDPISGHVSLYWYRQALGQGPEFLTYFNYEAQQDKSGLPNDRFSAERPEGSISTLTIQRTEQRDSAMYRCASSLGGSGLLTDTQYFGPGTRLTVL.

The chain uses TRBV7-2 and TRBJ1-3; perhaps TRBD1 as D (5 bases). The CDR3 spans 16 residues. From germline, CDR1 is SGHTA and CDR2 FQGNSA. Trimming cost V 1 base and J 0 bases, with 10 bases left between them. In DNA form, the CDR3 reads TGTGCCAGCAGCTTAGGACAGCCATCCTCTGGAAACACCATATATTTT. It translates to CASSLGQPSSGNTIYF.

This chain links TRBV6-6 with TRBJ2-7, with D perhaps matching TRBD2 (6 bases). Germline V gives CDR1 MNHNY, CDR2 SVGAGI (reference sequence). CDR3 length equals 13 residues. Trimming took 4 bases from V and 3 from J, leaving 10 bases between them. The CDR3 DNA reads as TGTGCCAGCAGTTTCGAGGACTACTACGAGCAGTACTTC. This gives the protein CASSFEDYYEQYF.

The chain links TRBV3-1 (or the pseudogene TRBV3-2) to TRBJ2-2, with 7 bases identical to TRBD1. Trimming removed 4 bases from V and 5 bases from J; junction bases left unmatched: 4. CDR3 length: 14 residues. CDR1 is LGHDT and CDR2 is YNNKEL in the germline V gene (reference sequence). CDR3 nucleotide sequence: TGTGCCAGCAGCCCGCGCAGGGGGACCGGGGAGCTGTTTTTT. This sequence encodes CASSPRRGTGELFF.

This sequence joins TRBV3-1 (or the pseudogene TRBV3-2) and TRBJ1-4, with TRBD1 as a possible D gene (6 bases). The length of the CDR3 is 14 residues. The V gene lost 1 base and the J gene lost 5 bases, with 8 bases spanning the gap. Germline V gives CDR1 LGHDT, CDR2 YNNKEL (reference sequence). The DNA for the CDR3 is TGTGCCAGCAGCCAAGGGCAGGGGAATGAAAAACTGTTTTTT. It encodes CASSQGQGNEKLFF.

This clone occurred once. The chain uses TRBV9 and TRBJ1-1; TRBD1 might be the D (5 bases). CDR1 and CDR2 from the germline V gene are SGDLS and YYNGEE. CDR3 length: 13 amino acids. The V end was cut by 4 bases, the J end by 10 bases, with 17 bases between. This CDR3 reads CASSLDSRQRAFF. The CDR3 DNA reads TGTGCCAGCAGCCTAGACTCACGACAGAGAGCTTTCTTT.

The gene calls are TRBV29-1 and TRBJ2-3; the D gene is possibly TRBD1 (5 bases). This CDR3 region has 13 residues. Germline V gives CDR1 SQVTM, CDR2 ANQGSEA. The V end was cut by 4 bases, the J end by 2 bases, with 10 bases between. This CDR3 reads CSVGGRYTDTQYF. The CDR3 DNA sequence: TGCAGCGTTGGGGGCCGATACACAGATACGCAGTATTTT.

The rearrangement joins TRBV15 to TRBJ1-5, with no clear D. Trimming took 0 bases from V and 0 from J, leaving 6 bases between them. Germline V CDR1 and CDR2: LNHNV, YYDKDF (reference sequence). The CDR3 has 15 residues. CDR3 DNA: TGTGCCACCAGCAGAGAACAGTTTAGCAATCAGCCCCAGCATTTT. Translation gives CATSREQFSNQPQHF.

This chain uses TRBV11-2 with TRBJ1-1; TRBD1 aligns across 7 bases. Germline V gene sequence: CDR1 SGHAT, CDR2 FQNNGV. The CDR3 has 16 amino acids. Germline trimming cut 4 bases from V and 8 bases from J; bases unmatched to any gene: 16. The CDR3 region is CASSSVRGKVAEEAFF. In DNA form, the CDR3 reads TGTGCCAGCAGCTCCGTCAGGGGGAAGGTGGCGGAAGAAGCTTTCTTT.

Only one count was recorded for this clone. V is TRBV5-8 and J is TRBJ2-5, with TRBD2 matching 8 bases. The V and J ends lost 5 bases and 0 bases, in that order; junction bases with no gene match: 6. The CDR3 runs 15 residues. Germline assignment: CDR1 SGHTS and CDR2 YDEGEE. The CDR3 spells CASSLGGGYQETQYF. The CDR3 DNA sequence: TGTGCCAGCAGTCTCGGGGGGGGCTACCAAGAGACCCAGTACTTC.

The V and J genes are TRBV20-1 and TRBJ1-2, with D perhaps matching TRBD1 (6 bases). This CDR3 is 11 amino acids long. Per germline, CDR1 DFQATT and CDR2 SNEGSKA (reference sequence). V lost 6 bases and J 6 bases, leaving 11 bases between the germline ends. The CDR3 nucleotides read TGCAGTGCGTGGACAGAGGATGGCTACACCTTC. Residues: CSAWTEDGYTF.

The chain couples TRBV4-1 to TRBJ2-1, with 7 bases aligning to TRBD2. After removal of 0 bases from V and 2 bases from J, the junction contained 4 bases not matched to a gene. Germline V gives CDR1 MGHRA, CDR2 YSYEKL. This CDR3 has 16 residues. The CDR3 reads CASSQESGATYNEQFF. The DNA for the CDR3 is TGCGCCAGCAGCCAAGAAAGCGGGGCGACCTACAATGAGCAGTTCTTC.

The CDR3 bases are TGTGCCAGCAGATCCGACAGGGTCCTGAACACTGAAGCTTTCTTT. Its protein product is CASRSDRVLNTEAFF. V usage is TRBV7-2 and J usage is TRBJ1-1, with 7 bases that match TRBD1. Germline V CDR1 and CDR2: SGHTA, FQGNSA. The CDR3 has 15 residues. The J segment lost 0 bases and the V segment lost 6 bases, leaving 7 bases of the junction unmatched.

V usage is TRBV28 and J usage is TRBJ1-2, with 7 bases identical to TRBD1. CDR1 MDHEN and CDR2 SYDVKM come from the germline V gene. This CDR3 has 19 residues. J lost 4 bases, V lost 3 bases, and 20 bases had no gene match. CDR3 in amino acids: CASSFNNPTGNGAGYGYTF. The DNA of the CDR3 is TGTGCCAGCAGTTTTAATAACCCGACAGGGAATGGGGCTGGCTATGGCTACACCTTC.

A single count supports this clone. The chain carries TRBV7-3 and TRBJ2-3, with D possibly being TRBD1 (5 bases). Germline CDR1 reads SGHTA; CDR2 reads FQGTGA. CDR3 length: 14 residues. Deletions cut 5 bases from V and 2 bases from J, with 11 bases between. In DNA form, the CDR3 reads TGTGCCAGCAGCCAGGGAAGGATCACAGATACGCAGTATTTT. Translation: CASSQGRITDTQYF.

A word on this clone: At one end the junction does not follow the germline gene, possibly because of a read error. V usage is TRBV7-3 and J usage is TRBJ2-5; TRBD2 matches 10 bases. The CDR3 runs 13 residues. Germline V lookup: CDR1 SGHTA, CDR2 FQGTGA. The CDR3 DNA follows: TGTGCCAGCACCACCACCACAGGGACTAGCGTCAACTTC. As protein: CASTTTTGTSVNF.